The rows below give T cell receptor beta chains drawn from one sample of a study of shared clonotypes between healthy human individuals. Sequencing was performed with immunoSEQ multiplex PCR; in TCRdb, only in-frame clones are kept and a portion is missing. In the table there are roughly 890,000 clones, 90% to 95% of which are singletons. The source material was naive CD8+ T cells sorted from blood. The receptor source for this set is a man aged 25 to 40 in good health. CDR3s include the opening cysteine and the closing phenylalanine or tryptophan. The order of the fields is CDR3 protein, CDR3 DNA, J gene, clone size, D gene, CDR3 length, V gene. D genes are given only for firm matches. Only part of the rows carry a size: once, few, many, or a class if the clone is expanded.

CASSLRGTGELFF TGTGCCAGCAGTTTACGGGGCACCGGGGAGCTGTTTTTT TRBJ2-2 - - 13 TRBV27
CASRRGGSYEQYF TGTGCCAGCAGACGGGGAGGCTCCTACGAGCAGTACTTC TRBJ2-7 - - 13 TRBV5-6
CASSTDRNLNYGYTF TGTGCCAGCAGTACGGACAGAAACTTGAACTATGGCTACACCTTC TRBJ1-2 - - 15 TRBV6-1
CASSQDHLVVYNEQFF TGCGCCAGCAGCCAAGATCATCTAGTCGTCTACAATGAGCAGTTCTTC TRBJ2-1 - - 16 TRBV4-3
CASSSTNREFLRQYF TGTGCCAGCAGTTCTACCAACAGGGAATTCCTCCGGCAGTACTTC TRBJ2-7 - - 15 TRBV28
CAWSAVEWETQYF TGTGCCTGGAGTGCGGTGGAGTGGGAGACCCAGTACTTC TRBJ2-5 - - 13 TRBV30
CAISEPITGTTLHNEQFF TGTGCCATCAGTGAGCCAATAACCGGGACTACTCTTCACAATGAGCAGTTCTTC TRBJ2-1 - TRBD2 18 TRBV10-3
CASSFFAEHQRNYGYTF TGTGCCAGCAGTTTTTTCGCGGAACATCAACGTAACTATGGCTACACCTTC TRBJ1-2 many - 17 TRBV28
CASSLGKGGVHNEQFF TGTGCCAGCAGCTTAGGAAAAGGGGGAGTCCACAATGAGCAGTTCTTC TRBJ2-1 once - 16 TRBV11-2
CASSEEPVGSYEQYF TGTGCCAGTAGTGAGGAACCCGTGGGCTCCTACGAGCAGTACTTC TRBJ2-7 - - 15 TRBV19
CSVEARSGINYGYTF TGCAGCGTTGAAGCCAGGAGCGGCATTAACTATGGCTACACCTTC TRBJ1-2 - - 15 TRBV29-1
CASSFGLYDMTDTQYF TGTGCCAGCAGCTTCGGCCTCTATGATATGACAGATACGCAGTATTTT TRBJ2-3 - - 16 TRBV7-3
CASSPTGDTEAFF TGCGCCAGCAGCCCGACAGGGGACACTGAAGCTTTCTTT TRBJ1-1 - TRBD1 13 TRBV10-2
CASSDPDRLEQYF TGCGCCAGCAGTGACCCGGACCGACTCGAGCAGTACTTC TRBJ2-7 - - 13 TRBV10-1
CASRQTVSPNTEAFF TGTGCCAGCAGGCAGACAGTGTCTCCCAACACTGAAGCTTTCTTT TRBJ1-1 - - 15 TRBV6-6
CASSVREYGYTF TGTGCCAGCAGCGTAAGGGAGTATGGCTACACCTTC TRBJ1-2 once - 12 TRBV9
CASSDSMGGFTDTQYF TGTGCCAGCAGTGACTCGATGGGGGGCTTTACAGATACGCAGTATTTT TRBJ2-3 - - 16 TRBV6-4
CASSLAQGFYGYTF TGTGCCAGCAGCTTGGCACAGGGGTTCTATGGCTACACCTTC TRBJ1-2 - TRBD1 14 TRBV11-2
CSVGGFVDASSDTQYF TGCAGCGTTGGAGGGTTCGTGGACGCGTCTTCGGATACGCAGTATTTT TRBJ2-3 - - 16 TRBV29-1
CASSGDRSYEQYF TGTGCCAGCAGCGGGGACAGGTCCTACGAGCAGTACTTC TRBJ2-7 - TRBD1 13 TRBV5-4
CASSLYPRVRRSYNEQFF TGCGCCAGCAGCTTGTACCCCAGGGTACGCCGTTCCTACAATGAGCAGTTCTTC TRBJ2-1 - - 18 TRBV5-1
CASSLMQLTGVSKQYF TGTGCCAGCAGCCTAATGCAGCTGACAGGGGTCTCGAAGCAGTACTTC TRBJ2-7 - TRBD1 16 TRBV11-2
CATSRDRDTQYF TGTGCCACCAGCAGAGACAGGGATACGCAGTATTTT TRBJ2-3 - - 12 TRBV15
CASSSVRVFGYTF TGTGCCAGCAGCTCAGTAAGGGTGTTCGGCTACACCTTC TRBJ1-2 once - 13 TRBV7-9
CAISEGRVEDEQYF TGTGCCATCAGTGAGGGGAGGGTTGAAGACGAGCAGTACTTC TRBJ2-7 - TRBD2 14 TRBV10-3
CASSLQNTEAFF TGTGCCAGCAGCTTACAGAACACTGAAGCTTTCTTT TRBJ1-1 - - 12 TRBV7-9
CASSPAGNTEAFF TGTGCCAGCAGCCCGGCGGGGAACACTGAAGCTTTCTTT TRBJ1-1 - - 13 TRBV27
CASSINSVTYNEQFF TGTGCCAGTAGTATAAACAGCGTAACCTACAATGAGCAGTTCTTC TRBJ2-1 - - 15 TRBV19
CASSFHGSLSYEQYF TGTGCCAGCAGTTTTCACGGGAGCCTCTCCTACGAGCAGTACTTC TRBJ2-7 - - 15 TRBV28
CASRRGRNQYF TGTGCCAGCAGGCGCGGACGGAACCAGTACTTC TRBJ2-5 - - 11 TRBV5-4
CASSPLDTGEGEQYF TGTGCCAGCAGTCCACTAGATACAGGGGAGGGCGAGCAGTACTTC TRBJ2-7 - - 15 TRBV27
CASSPNAGGSYNEQFF TGTGCCAGCAGCCCCAACGCGGGGGGGTCCTACAATGAGCAGTTCTTC TRBJ2-1 - TRBD2 16 TRBV9
CASSPLSGGHLYEQYF TGTGCCAGCAGCCCTCTTTCGGGAGGGCATTTGTACGAGCAGTACTTC TRBJ2-7 - TRBD2 16 TRBV9
CASSVAGRETDTQYF TGTGCCAGCAGCGTAGCGGGCAGGGAAACAGATACGCAGTATTTT TRBJ2-3 - - 15 TRBV9
CASSEVSRSLRNTIYF TGCGCCAGCAGTGAGGTTAGCCGATCCCTTCGAAACACCATATATTTT TRBJ1-3 - - 16 TRBV10-2
CASSLTRSSYNEQFF TGTGCCAGCAGCTTGACTAGGAGCTCCTACAATGAGCAGTTCTTC TRBJ2-1 - - 15 TRBV7-9
CASSQVPGRAHYIQYF TGCGCCAGCAGCCAAGTTCCAGGGAGGGCCCATTACATTCAGTACTTC TRBJ2-4 - TRBD2 16 TRBV4-1
CASSPDGSPGQPQHF TGTGCCAGCAGCCCGGACGGATCCCCGGGACAGCCCCAGCATTTT TRBJ1-5 - - 15 TRBV9
CASRPGLAGHNEQFF TGTGCCAGCAGGCCGGGACTAGCGGGCCACAATGAGCAGTTCTTC TRBJ2-1 - TRBD2 15 TRBV5-4
CASSEEGNGQPQHF TGTGCCAGCAGTGAAGAGGGGAATGGTCAGCCCCAGCATTTT TRBJ1-5 - - 14 TRBV2
CAIRGQHQETQYF TGTGCCATCAGGGGACAGCACCAAGAGACCCAGTACTTC TRBJ2-5 - TRBD1 13 TRBV10-3
CSVEREYSYNEQFF TGCAGCGTGGAGAGGGAGTACTCCTACAATGAGCAGTTCTTC TRBJ2-1 - - 14 TRBV29-1
CSSGLAESYNEQFF TGCAGCTCGGGACTAGCGGAGTCCTACAATGAGCAGTTCTTC TRBJ2-1 - TRBD2 14 TRBV29-1